One sample yielded the 26 T cell receptor beta chains listed below, sequenced in a study of CD8 T cells in ankylosing spondylitis. Their antigen targets remain unknown. MiXCR, applied by TCRdb to the 5' RACE reads, yields one record per CDR3 protein. This sample has 800,000 to 900,000 distinct CDR3 sequences, with approximately 12% found just once. Whole-study results and caveats: Apparently characteristic of ankylosing spondylitis blood was a TCR beta motif (eight highly homologous variants).

Sequencing used blood, either unsorted or a sorted T cell fraction (not recorded which). Every receptor here comes from a male donor with ankylosing spondylitis.

This clonotype was seen ten or more times. This rearrangement joins TRBV29-1 to TRBJ1-1; D not certain. There are 14 residues in the CDR3. Germline CDR1 reads SQVTM; CDR2 reads ANQGSEA. The V end was cut by 4 bases, the J end by 0 bases, with 12 bases between. DNA for the CDR3: TGCAGCGTTGCGAGAAACCTCATGAACACTGAAGCTTTCTTT. Encoded protein: CSVARNLMNTEAFF.

This clonotype was detected many times. The gene calls are TRBV20-1 and TRBJ1-1; possibly TRBD1 for D (6 bases). This CDR3 contains 15 residues. CDR1 and CDR2 (germline): DFQATT, SNEGSKA (reference sequence). V lost 0 bases and J lost 6, with 17 bases in between. DNA for the CDR3: TGCAGTGCTAGAGATCGCGGGGCAGGGGACTCTGAAGCTTTCTTT. It encodes CSARDRGAGDSEAFF.

This clonotype was seen many times. The V and J genes are TRBV7-2 and TRBJ1-1; no reliable D call. Germline lookup yields CDR1 SGHTA and CDR2 FQGNSA. This CDR3 contains 13 residues. The V and J ends lost 5 bases and 5 bases respectively, with 12 bases between them. CDR3 sequence (DNA): TGTGCCAGCAGCAACACAAGGGAGACTGAAGCTTTCTTT. As protein: CASSNTRETEAFF.

J is TRBJ2-7 and V is TRBV20-1; 11 nucleotides match TRBD1. The CDR3 contains 19 residues. Germline CDR1 reads DFQATT; CDR2 reads SNEGSKA (reference sequence). V trimming: 0 bases; J trimming: 5 bases; junction bases outside the gene matches: 18. The CDR3 loop is CSAREGAGGQGAIRDEQYF. For the CDR3, the DNA is TGCAGTGCTAGAGAAGGGGCGGGAGGACAGGGGGCGATTAGGGACGAGCAGTACTTC.

This clonotype was counted at least ten times. The rearrangement uses TRBV24-1 and TRBJ2-1; tentative D call: TRBD1 (6 bases). The CDR3 runs 14 residues. The V gene lost 5 bases and the J gene lost 2 bases, with 9 bases spanning the gap. Looked up from germline, CDR1 is KGHDR and CDR2 is SFDVKD. CDR3 loop: CATSGQGTYNEQFF. Here the CDR3 DNA reads TGTGCCACCAGTGGTCAGGGGACCTACAATGAGCAGTTCTTC.

This clonotype was found a few times. This chain links TRBV7-2 with TRBJ1-1; D is unclear. The germline V gene encodes CDR1 SGHTA and CDR2 FQGNSA. The ends were cut back, 1 base at V and 8 bases at J, with 11 bases in the middle. CDR3 length equals 13 residues. The chain's CDR3 is CASSLGRSLEAFF. The CDR3, as DNA: TGTGCCAGCAGCTTAGGCAGAAGCCTCGAAGCTTTCTTT.

This clonotype turned up a few times. V gene TRBV5-1 combines with J gene TRBJ1-2, with D possibly TRBD1 on 5 matching bases. V lost 7 bases, J lost 3 bases, and 13 bases lay in between. The CDR3 loop spans 13 amino acids. Per the germline V gene, CDR1 is SGHRS and CDR2 is YFSETQ. The CDR3 coding sequence is TGCGCCAGCGCCTCGGGGGATGACTATGGCTACACCTTC. This translates into CASASGDDYGYTF.

The CDR3: CAISELAPSTDTQYF. CDR3 bases: TGTGCCATCAGTGAGCTAGCGCCTAGCACAGATACGCAGTATTTT. This chain uses TRBV10-3 with TRBJ2-3; maybe TRBD2 (6 bases). Per the germline V gene, CDR1 is ENHRY and CDR2 is SYGVKD. V was pared by 2 bases and J by 0 bases, with 9 bases between. The CDR3 length is 15 residues.

The chain joins TRBV11-3 to TRBJ1-1, with D possibly matching TRBD1 (6 bases). Germline loops: CDR1 SGHNT, CDR2 YENEEA. The V end lost 4 bases, the J end lost 7 bases, and 13 bases lay between the germline ends. This CDR3 has 13 amino acids. The DNA for the CDR3 is TGTGCCAGCAGCTCGGGGGGGCCTGGTGAAGCTTTCTTT. It translates to CASSSGGPGEAFF. The full variable domain, its missing parts supplied by reference TRBV11-3 and TRBJ1-1, is EAGVVQSPRYKIIEKKQPVAFWCNPISGHNTLYWYLQNLGQGPELLIRYENEEAVDDSQLPKDRFSAERLKGVDSTLKIQPAELGDSAVYLCASSSGGPGEAFFGQGTRLTVV.

This clonotype was counted at least ten times. The V and J genes are TRBV29-1 and TRBJ2-7; 7 nucleotides line up with TRBD1. This CDR3 spans 12 amino acids. V lost 4 bases to trimming and J lost 2 bases; unmatched junction nucleotides: 2. From germline, CDR1 is SQVTM and CDR2 ANQGSEA. This CDR3 is CSVGQGAYEQYF. The CDR3 bases are TGCAGCGTTGGACAGGGAGCCTACGAGCAGTACTTC.

This clonotype has ten or more counts. The rearrangement links TRBV20-1 to TRBJ2-1; 10 nucleotides match TRBD1. The CDR3 length is 15 residues. Germline-derived CDR1 and CDR2 are DFQATT and SNEGSKA (reference sequence). Germline trimming cut 1 base from V and 3 bases from J; bases unmatched to any gene: 3. The CDR3 protein is CSARAGQGYYNEQFF. The CDR3 region has the DNA TGCAGTGCTAGAGCGGGACAGGGGTACTACAATGAGCAGTTCTTC.

This clonotype was detected only a few times. This chain's CDR3 is CASSFTGLPEMQFF. The CDR3 bases are TGTGCCAGCAGCTTTACGGGACTCCCCGAAATGCAGTTCTTC. The chain joins TRBV7-8 to TRBJ2-1, with D possibly matching TRBD2 (6 bases). CDR1 and CDR2 from the germline V gene are SGHVS and FQNEAQ. V was clipped by 3 bases and J by 12 bases, with 18 bases between them. CDR3 length: 14 residues.

This chain joins TRBV7-3 and TRBJ2-1; 12 nucleotides align to TRBD1. CDR3 length equals 20 residues. V shed 0 bases and J 0 bases; nucleotides not matched to a gene: 9. From germline, CDR1 is SGHTA and CDR2 FQGTGA. The DNA for the CDR3 is TGTGCCAGCAGCTTAACGTGGGGACAGGGGGCCCTTAGCTCCTACAATGAGCAGTTCTTC. The encoded protein is CASSLTWGQGALSSYNEQFF.

This clonotype was seen ten or more times. The V gene is TRBV20-1, the J gene TRBJ2-5; D call uncertain. The ends were cut back, 2 bases at V and 2 bases at J, with 9 bases in the middle. There are 13 residues in the CDR3. Germline CDR1 is DFQATT and CDR2 is SNEGSKA (reference sequence). The CDR3 DNA reads as TGCAGTGCTAGAACGCAGCCGCAAGAGACCCAGTACTTC. Encoded protein: CSARTQPQETQYF.

This clonotype was detected many times. The chain is built from TRBV29-1 and TRBJ2-5; the D gene is possibly TRBD2 (6 bases). The germline V gene encodes CDR1 SQVTM and CDR2 ANQGSEA. The V end was cut by 4 bases, the J end by 1 base, with 13 bases between. CDR3 length: 14 amino acids. CDR3 DNA sequence: TGCAGCGTTGGTTCGGCGACTAGCCAAGAGACCCAGTACTTC. Translation: CSVGSATSQETQYF.

The gene calls are TRBV10-3 and TRBJ2-1; 9 bases align to TRBD1. The CDR3 has 13 amino acids. V dropped 8 bases and J dropped 7; count of bases not matched to a gene: 6. The V gene's germline CDR1 is ENHRY and CDR2 SYGVKD. CDR3 DNA sequence: TGTGCCATCGGGGGGACAGGGTTTAATGAGCAGTTCTTC. It codes for CAIGGTGFNEQFF.

This clonotype has a single count. The chain is built from TRBV20-1 and TRBJ2-3, with 10 bases matching TRBD1. The V segment lost 3 bases and the J segment 3 bases; nucleotides outside the gene matches: 18. The length of the CDR3 is 19 residues. Germline V lookup: CDR1 DFQATT, CDR2 SNEGSKA (reference sequence). The CDR3, as DNA: TGCAGTGCTAGGAGCCCCTCTAGACAGGGGGCGCTTAGGACAGATACGCAGTATTTT. As protein: CSARSPSRQGALRTDTQYF.

This clonotype was seen more than once but under ten times. The chain joins TRBV28 to TRBJ1-1, with D tentatively TRBD1 (6 bases). Germline V gene lookup returns CDR1 MDHEN and CDR2 SYDVKM. The CDR3 length is 11 residues. The DNA of the CDR3 is TGTGCGACCATAACCCCAGGGGAGGCTTTCTTT. It encodes CATITPGEAFF.

This clonotype was detected a few times. The V call is TRBV7-2, the J call TRBJ2-3; 8 bases match TRBD1. The V gene's germline CDR1 is SGHTA and CDR2 FQGNSA. The CDR3 has 16 amino acids. V trimming: 5 bases; J trimming: 5 bases; junction bases outside the gene matches: 12. CDR3: CASSRRDRILGDTQYF. Here the CDR3 DNA reads TGTGCCAGCAGCCGCCGGGACAGGATACTTGGAGATACGCAGTATTTT.

The CDR3: CSARGGWTGGFPAGELFF. The CDR3 bases are TGCAGTGCTAGAGGGGGATGGACAGGGGGCTTTCCGGCCGGGGAGCTGTTTTTT. The V and J genes are TRBV20-1 and TRBJ2-2; 11 bases agree with TRBD1. The CDR3 extends over 18 amino acids. Germline V gene data show CDR1 as DFQATT and CDR2 as SNEGSKA (reference sequence). The V gene end was trimmed by 1 base and the J gene end by 6 bases; junction bases not matched to a gene: 13.

This clonotype appeared a few times. The V gene is TRBV6-2 or TRBV6-3, the J gene TRBJ1-2; D not resolved. The CDR3 sequence is 13 residues long. Per germline, CDR1 MNHEY and CDR2 SVGEGT. Trimming took off 2 bases at V and 4 bases at J, with 8 bases between the two ends. Here the CDR3 reads CASSYVVTYGYTF. CDR3 nucleotide sequence: TGTGCCAGCAGTTACGTTGTCACCTATGGCTACACCTTC.

The chain couples TRBV5-1 to TRBJ2-7, with D perhaps matching TRBD2 (6 bases). The germline V gene has CDR1 SGHRS and CDR2 YFSETQ. V was shortened by 4 bases and J by 0 bases, with 11 bases between the two germline ends. The CDR3 runs 14 residues. The chain's CDR3 is CASSPGTFSYEQYF. In nucleotides, the CDR3 is TGCGCCAGCAGCCCCGGGACTTTCTCCTACGAGCAGTACTTC.

The CDR3 spells CSARRQLSNQPQHF. CDR3 DNA: TGCAGTGCTAGGAGGCAGTTATCCAATCAGCCCCAGCATTTT. The chain is built from TRBV20-1 and TRBJ1-5; D gene ambiguous. V was cut by 3 bases and J by 3 bases, with 12 bases left in between. There are 14 residues in the CDR3. Germline V gives CDR1 DFQATT, CDR2 SNEGSKA (reference sequence).

This clonotype was detected a few times. The V call is TRBV20-1, the J call TRBJ1-1; unclear D gene. Germline V gene data show CDR1 as DFQATT and CDR2 as SNEGSKA (reference sequence). V was pared by 3 bases and J by 7 bases, with 12 bases between. This CDR3 contains 12 residues. CDR3 residues: CSASAFVGEAFF. CDR3 nucleotides: TGCAGTGCTAGTGCTTTCGTTGGTGAAGCTTTCTTT.

This clonotype has a count of ten or more. The V and J genes are TRBV5-1 and TRBJ1-1, with 10 nucleotides matching TRBD1. Germline CDR1 SGHRS, CDR2 YFSETQ. Trimming at V came to 4 bases and at J to 2 bases, leaving 2 bases not matched to a gene. CDR3 size: 14 residues. CDR3 loop: CASSATGGNTEAFF. The CDR3 DNA follows: TGCGCCAGCAGCGCGACAGGGGGCAACACTGAAGCTTTCTTT.

This clonotype has just a few counts. The chain is built from TRBV6-2 or TRBV6-3 and TRBJ2-1; 7 positions match TRBD1. The CDR3 extends over 12 amino acids. Germline assignment: CDR1 MNHEY and CDR2 SVGEGT. The V gene end was trimmed by 9 bases and the J gene end by 9 bases; junction bases not matched to a gene: 8. The CDR3 coding sequence is TGTGCCAGTACCGACAGGGTAGGTGAGCAGTTCTTC. This encodes CASTDRVGEQFF.